The 21 T cell receptor beta chains below were found in one sample sequenced in a study of blood T cell repertoires in COVID-19. The data were produced by immunoSEQ multiplex PCR, yet TCRdb's version contains in-frame clones alone and is incomplete. Of hundreds of thousands of clones listed, about nine tenths were seen once; the top ten hold about 1.6%. Input material: peripheral blood. All receptors come from a woman aged 40 to 50 who had recovered from COVID-19.

The V and J genes are TRBV18 and TRBJ2-7; 11 nucleotides line up with TRBD2. The V gene's germline CDR1 is KGHSH and CDR2 LQKENI. CDR3 length: 16 amino acids. V was pared by 6 bases and J by 0 bases, with 7 bases of the junction left unmatched. The chain's CDR3 is CASSPGGTSGSYEQYF. CDR3 DNA sequence: TGTGCCAGCTCCCCTGGCGGGACTAGCGGCTCCTACGAGCAGTACTTC.

This clone appeared once. This CDR3 is CASSINRVTYQPQHF. CDR3 DNA sequence: TGTGCCAGTAGTATCAACAGGGTTACTTATCAGCCCCAGCATTTT. The chain carries TRBV19 and TRBJ1-5; TRBD1 is a possible D gene (6 bases). CDR3 size: 15 residues. Per the germline V gene, CDR1 is LNHDA and CDR2 is SQIVND (reference sequence). With 3 bases removed from V and 5 bases from J, the gap between germline ends came to 14 bases.

Comments on this clone: Other DNA sequences in the sample encode the same CDR3. The V call is TRBV5-1, the J call TRBJ2-5; 8 bases line up with TRBD2. Germline V gene sequence: CDR1 SGHRS, CDR2 YFSETQ. This CDR3 has 14 amino acids. After removal of 2 bases from V and 4 bases from J, the junction contained 4 bases not matched to a gene. CDR3 residues: CASSLTSGGETQYF. In DNA, the CDR3 is TGCGCCAGCAGCTTAACTAGCGGAGGAGAGACCCAGTACTTC. The entire variable domain, with the rest obtained from reference TRBV5-1 and TRBJ2-5, is as follows: KAGVTQTPRYLIKTRGQQVTLSCSPISGHRSVSWYQQTPGQGLQFLFEYFSETQRNKGNFPGRFSGRQFSNSRSEMNVSTLELGDSALYLCASSLTSGGETQYFGPGTRLLVL.

This clone was found once. This sequence joins TRBV7-7 and TRBJ2-7; a weak D match, TRBD1 (6 bases). V was pared by 3 bases and J by 1 base, with 13 bases between. The CDR3 runs 15 residues. The germline gives CDR1 SSHAT, CDR2 FNYEAQ (reference sequence). The CDR3 reads CASSFGSGVSYEQYF. CDR3 sequence (DNA): TGTGCCAGCAGCTTCGGATCAGGGGTTTCCTACGAGCAGTACTTC.

In its sample, this clone was seen a few times. The V call is TRBV5-1, the J call TRBJ2-3, with no clear D. The CDR3 consists of 13 residues. Germline loops: CDR1 SGHRS, CDR2 YFSETQ. V was shortened by 0 bases and J by 2 bases, with 4 bases between the two germline ends. CDR3 in DNA: TGCGCCAGCAGCTTGGCCTACACAGATACGCAGTATTTT. It translates to CASSLAYTDTQYF.

CDR3 nucleotides: TGTGCCAGCACCTCCTCTGGGGCCAACGTCCTGACTTTC. Protein sequence: CASTSSGANVLTF. The V gene is TRBV3-1 (or the pseudogene TRBV3-2), the J gene TRBJ2-6; D uncertain. The CDR3 length is 13 residues. Trimming cost V 7 bases and J 0 bases, with 4 bases left between them. Germline CDR1 is LGHDT and CDR2 is YNNKEL (reference sequence).

Points on this clone: The junction does not match germline at one end; this may be a read error. V is TRBV2 and J is TRBJ1-1; maybe TRBD1 (6 bases). This CDR3 is 12 amino acids long. CDR1 and CDR2 (germline): SNHLY, FYNNEI. The CDR3 bases are TGTGCCAGCAGGGAAGACAGGCGTGAAGCTTTCTTT. This codes for CASREDRREAFF.

The chain has TRBV27 and TRBJ2-7, with a tentative D call TRBD1 (6 bases). Between the trimmed V and J ends, which lost 5 bases and 2 bases, there was a span of 19 bases. The CDR3 length is 16 residues. Germline CDR1 and CDR2: MNHEY and SMNVEV (reference sequence). The CDR3 sequence is CASSPSAGVRTYEQYF. The CDR3 coding sequence is TGTGCCAGCAGTCCCTCCGCAGGGGTTAGAACCTACGAGCAGTACTTC.

The chain couples TRBV15 to TRBJ2-2; 7 nucleotides match TRBD1. CDR1 LNHNV and CDR2 YYDKDF come from the germline V gene (reference sequence). The CDR3 has 15 residues. Losses at the gene ends were 3 bases for V and 9 bases for J; bases not matched to a gene: 10. The CDR3 DNA reads as TGTGCCACCAGCAGTCATCTACAGGGGCGCAGGGAGCTGTTTTTT. It yields the protein CATSSHLQGRRELFF.

In the case of this clone: Just one base apart from a much larger clone, this may be a read error. This chain joins TRBV28 and TRBJ1-1; 9 bases are a match to TRBD1. V lost 6 bases, J lost 1 base, and 3 bases stayed unmatched. CDR1 MDHEN and CDR2 SYDVKM come from the germline V gene. This CDR3 contains 14 residues. The CDR3 protein is CASRSGQGNTEAFF. CDR3 in DNA: TGTGCCAGCAGATCGGGACAGGGGAACACTGAAGCTTTCTTT.

J is TRBJ2-4 and V is TRBV2; 11 bases are shared with TRBD2. The CDR3 contains 14 residues. CDR1 is SNHLY and CDR2 is FYNNEI in the germline V gene. V dropped 5 bases and J dropped 6; count of bases not matched to a gene: 3. The CDR3: CASSFSGGVNIQYF. The CDR3, as DNA: TGTGCCAGCAGTTTTAGCGGGGGGGTAAACATTCAGTACTTC.

CDR3 region: CASSLKSGQTNTGELFF. The CDR3 DNA reads TGCGCCAGCAGCTTAAAGTCGGGACAGACGAACACCGGGGAGCTGTTTTTT. The rearrangement uses TRBV5-1 and TRBJ2-2; TRBD1 agrees at 7 bases. The V gene end was trimmed by 2 bases and the J gene end by 0 bases; junction bases not matched to a gene: 7. The CDR3 runs 17 residues. From germline, CDR1 is SGHRS and CDR2 YFSETQ.

The rearrangement links TRBV19 to TRBJ1-1, with 9 bases identical to TRBD1. The V gene's germline CDR1 is LNHDA and CDR2 SQIVND (reference sequence). The CDR3 length is 15 residues. J lost 1 base, V lost 5 bases, and 5 bases had no gene match. The DNA of the CDR3 is TGTGCCAGTAGTGCAACAGGGGGCTGGAACACTGAAGCTTTCTTT. Amino acids: CASSATGGWNTEAFF.

This clone was observed a few times. V and J are TRBV7-9 and TRBJ1-1; maybe TRBD1 (6 bases). The CDR3 totals 13 residues. Germline V lookup: CDR1 SEHNR, CDR2 FQNEAQ (reference sequence). With 5 bases removed from V and 7 bases from J, the gap between germline ends came to 14 bases. The CDR3 region has the DNA TGTGCCAGCAGCCGACGGACAGTTTATGAAGCTTTCTTT. Amino acid sequence: CASSRRTVYEAFF.

The chain joins TRBV3-1 (or the pseudogene TRBV3-2) to TRBJ2-3, with TRBD2 matching 11 bases. V lost 1 base, J lost 9 bases, and 6 bases stayed unmatched. The germline gives CDR1 LGHDT, CDR2 YNNKEL (reference sequence). The CDR3 contains 15 residues. CDR3 sequence (DNA): TGTGCCAGCAGCCAAGGGGTAGCGGGGGGGGAAACGCAGTATTTT. Its protein product is CASSQGVAGGETQYF.

This rearrangement joins TRBV2 to TRBJ1-1, with 7 bases that match TRBD1. The CDR3 covers 13 residues. The J segment lost 7 bases and the V segment lost 0 bases, leaving 2 bases of the junction unmatched. CDR1 is SNHLY and CDR2 is FYNNEI in the germline V gene. This CDR3 is CASSEARQGEAFF. In DNA, the CDR3 is TGTGCCAGCAGTGAAGCCCGACAGGGTGAAGCTTTCTTT. Complete variable domain (other parts from reference TRBV2 and TRBJ1-1): EPEVTQTPSHQVTQMGQEVILRCVPISNHLYFYWYRQILGQKVEFLVSFYNNEISEKSEIFDDQFSVERPDGSNFTLKIRSTKLEDSAMYFCASSEARQGEAFFGQGTRLTVV.

The chain links TRBV11-3 to TRBJ1-1, with TRBD1 matching over 9 bases. Germline V gives CDR1 SGHNT, CDR2 YENEEA. CDR3 length: 12 amino acids. V lost 5 bases to trimming and J lost 11 bases; unmatched junction nucleotides: 6. CDR3 nucleotides: TGTGCCAGCAGCCCGGACAGGGGCCGGGCTTTCTTT. Translating gives CASSPDRGRAFF. Variable domain in full (rest from reference TRBV11-3 and TRBJ1-1): EAGVVQSPRYKIIEKKQPVAFWCNPISGHNTLYWYLQNLGQGPELLIRYENEEAVDDSQLPKDRFSAERLKGVDSTLKIQPAELGDSAVYLCASSPDRGRAFFGQGTRLTVV.

The chain links TRBV6-5 to TRBJ2-7, with D possibly matching TRBD1 (6 bases). Looked up from germline, CDR1 is MNHEY and CDR2 is SVGAGI. The CDR3 has 15 amino acids. V lost 6 bases and J lost 2, with 17 bases in between. The chain's CDR3 is CASSEGQIPAYEQYF. For the CDR3, the DNA is TGTGCCAGCAGCGAGGGACAAATTCCAGCCTACGAGCAGTACTTC.

The rearrangement links TRBV5-1 to TRBJ1-2; 7 nucleotides line up with TRBD1. V lost 3 bases and J lost 4; bases outside the gene matches: 9. Germline assignment: CDR1 SGHRS and CDR2 YFSETQ. The CDR3 runs to 15 residues. Here the CDR3 DNA reads TGCGCCAGCAGCTCTTATCCGGGACAGTCCTATGGCTACACCTTC. Its translation is CASSSYPGQSYGYTF.

The chain has TRBV10-3 and TRBJ2-1, with D possibly TRBD2 on 7 matching bases. V lost 8 bases and J lost 3, with 14 bases in between. CDR3 size: 14 residues. Germline lookup yields CDR1 ENHRY and CDR2 SYGVKD. CDR3 nucleotide sequence: TGTGCCATCCGGGGAGGGGGGGTCTACAATGAGCAGTTCTTC. Translated, it gives CAIRGGGVYNEQFF.

The rearrangement links TRBV3-1 (or the pseudogene TRBV3-2) to TRBJ1-2; possible D gene TRBD1, 6 bases. Germline values: CDR1 LGHDT, CDR2 YNNKEL (reference sequence). The CDR3 length is 16 residues. The V gene lost 4 bases and the J gene lost 0 bases, with 15 bases spanning the gap. CDR3 DNA: TGTGCCAGCAGCCCAGCCGGCAGGGGTTCTAACTATGGCTACACCTTC. Its translation: CASSPAGRGSNYGYTF.